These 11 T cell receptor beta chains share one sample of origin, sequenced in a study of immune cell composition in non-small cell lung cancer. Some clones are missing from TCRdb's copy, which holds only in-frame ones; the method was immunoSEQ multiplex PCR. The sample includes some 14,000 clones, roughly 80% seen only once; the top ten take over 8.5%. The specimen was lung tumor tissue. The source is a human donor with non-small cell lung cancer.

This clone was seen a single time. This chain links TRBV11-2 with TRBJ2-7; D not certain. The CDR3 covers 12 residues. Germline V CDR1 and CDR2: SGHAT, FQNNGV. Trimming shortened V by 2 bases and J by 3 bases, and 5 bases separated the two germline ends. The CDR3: CASSLQDYEQYF. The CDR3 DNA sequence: TGTGCCAGCAGCTTACAGGACTACGAGCAGTACTTC.

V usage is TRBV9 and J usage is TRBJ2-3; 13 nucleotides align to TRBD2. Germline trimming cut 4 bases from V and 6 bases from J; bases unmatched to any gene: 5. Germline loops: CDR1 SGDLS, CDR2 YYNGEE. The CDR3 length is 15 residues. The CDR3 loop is CASSSRTSGSDTQYF. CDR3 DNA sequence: TGTGCCAGCAGCTCCAGGACTAGCGGGAGCGATACGCAGTATTTT.

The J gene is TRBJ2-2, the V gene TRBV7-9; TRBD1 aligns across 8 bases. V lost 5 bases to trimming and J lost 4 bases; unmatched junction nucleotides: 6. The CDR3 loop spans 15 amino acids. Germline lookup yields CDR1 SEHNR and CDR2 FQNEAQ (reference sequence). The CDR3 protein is CASSAWTGFTGELFF. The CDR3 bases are TGTGCCAGCAGCGCCTGGACAGGGTTCACCGGGGAGCTGTTTTTT.

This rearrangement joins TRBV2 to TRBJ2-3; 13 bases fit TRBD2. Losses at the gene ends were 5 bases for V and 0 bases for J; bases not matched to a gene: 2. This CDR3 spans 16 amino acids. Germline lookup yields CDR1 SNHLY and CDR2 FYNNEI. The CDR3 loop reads CASSWGLAGSTDTQYF. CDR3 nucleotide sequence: TGTGCCAGCAGTTGGGGACTAGCGGGAAGCACAGATACGCAGTATTTT. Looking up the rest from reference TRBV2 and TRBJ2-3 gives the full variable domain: EPEVTQTPSHQVTQMGQEVILRCVPISNHLYFYWYRQILGQKVEFLVSFYNNEISEKSEIFDDQFSVERPDGSNFTLKIRSTKLEDSAMYFCASSWGLAGSTDTQYFGPGTRLTVL.

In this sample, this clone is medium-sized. The CDR3 is CASSGTGTPYEQYF. The CDR3 DNA sequence: TGCGCCAGCAGCGGGACAGGGACTCCCTACGAGCAGTACTTC. The rearrangement links TRBV5-1 to TRBJ2-7; 9 bases align to TRBD1. The CDR3 is 14 amino acids. Germline CDR1 and CDR2: SGHRS and YFSETQ. The V and J ends lost 4 bases and 2 bases, in that order; junction bases with no gene match: 4.

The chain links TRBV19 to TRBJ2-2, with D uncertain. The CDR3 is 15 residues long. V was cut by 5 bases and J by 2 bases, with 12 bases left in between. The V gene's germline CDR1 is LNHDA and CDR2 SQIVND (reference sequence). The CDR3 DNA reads TGTGCCAGTAGTCCAGCCTTCGGAAACACCGGGGAGCTGTTTTTT. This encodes CASSPAFGNTGELFF.

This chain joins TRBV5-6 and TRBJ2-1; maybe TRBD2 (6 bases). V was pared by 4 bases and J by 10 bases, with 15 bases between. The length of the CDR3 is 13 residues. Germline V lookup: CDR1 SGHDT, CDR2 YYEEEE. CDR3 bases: TGTGCCAGCAGCGGGACTTACGGGTGGGAGCAGTTCTTC. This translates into CASSGTYGWEQFF.

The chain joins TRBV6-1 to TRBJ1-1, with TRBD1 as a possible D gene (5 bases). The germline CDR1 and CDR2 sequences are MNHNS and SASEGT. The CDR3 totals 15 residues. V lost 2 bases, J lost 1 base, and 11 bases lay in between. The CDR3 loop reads CASSEPGQANTEAFF. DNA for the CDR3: TGTGCCAGCAGTGAACCGGGGCAGGCGAACACTGAAGCTTTCTTT.

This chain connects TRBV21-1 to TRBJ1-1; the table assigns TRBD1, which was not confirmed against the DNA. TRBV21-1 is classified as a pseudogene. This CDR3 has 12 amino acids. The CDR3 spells CASSTDRAQAFF. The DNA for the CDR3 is TGTGCCAGCAGCACCGACAGGGCCCAAGCTTTCTTT.

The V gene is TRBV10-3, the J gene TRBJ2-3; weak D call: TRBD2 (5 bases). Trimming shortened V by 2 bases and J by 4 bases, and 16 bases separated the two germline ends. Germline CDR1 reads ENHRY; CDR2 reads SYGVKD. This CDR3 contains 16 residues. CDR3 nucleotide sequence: TGTGCCATCAGTGAGAGGCCAGGAGGAGGCTCAGATACGCAGTATTTT. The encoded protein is CAISERPGGGSDTQYF.

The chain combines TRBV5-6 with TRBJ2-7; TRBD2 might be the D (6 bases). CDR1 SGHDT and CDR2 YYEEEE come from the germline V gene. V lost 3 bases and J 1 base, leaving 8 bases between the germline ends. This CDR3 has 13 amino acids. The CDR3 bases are TGTGCCAGCAGCTCGGGACTTTCCTACGAGCAGTACTTC. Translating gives CASSSGLSYEQYF.